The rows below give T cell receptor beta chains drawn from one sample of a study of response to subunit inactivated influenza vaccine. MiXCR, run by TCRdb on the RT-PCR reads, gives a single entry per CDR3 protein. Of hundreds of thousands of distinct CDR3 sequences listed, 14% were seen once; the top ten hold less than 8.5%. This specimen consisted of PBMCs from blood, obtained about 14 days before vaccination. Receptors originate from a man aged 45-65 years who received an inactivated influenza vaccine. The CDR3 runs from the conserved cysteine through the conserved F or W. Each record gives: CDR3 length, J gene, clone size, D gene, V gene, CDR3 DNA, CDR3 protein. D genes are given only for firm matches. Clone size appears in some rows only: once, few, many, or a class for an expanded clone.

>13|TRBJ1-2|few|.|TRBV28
TGTGCCAGCAGTTTATCGGGGAGGCTTGGCTACACCTTC
CASSLSGRLGYTF
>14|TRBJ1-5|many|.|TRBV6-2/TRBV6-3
TGTGCCAGCAGTTACATCAGGGCCAATCAGCCCCAGCATTTT
CASSYIRANQPQHF
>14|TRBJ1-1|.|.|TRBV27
TGTGCCAGCAGCCAAGGAGGTTTGGGCACTGAAGCTTTCTTT
CASSQGGLGTEAFF
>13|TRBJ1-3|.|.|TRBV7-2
TGTGCCAGCAGCTCCGTCTTCGGGAACACCATATATTTT
CASSSVFGNTIYF
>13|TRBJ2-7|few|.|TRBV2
TGTGCCAGCAGTGGCCGACTCATGGGGGAGCAGTACTTC
CASSGRLMGEQYF
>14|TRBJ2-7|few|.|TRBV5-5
TGTGCCAGCAGCTCGGGACTGACTTCCTACGAGCAGTACTTC
CASSSGLTSYEQYF
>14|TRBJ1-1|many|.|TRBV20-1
TGCAGTGCTAAGACCCTCCGAACGAACACTGAAGCTTTCTTT
CSAKTLRTNTEAFF
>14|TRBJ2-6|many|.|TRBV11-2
TGTGCCAGCAGTCAGAGCTCTGGGGCCAACGTCCTGACTTTC
CASSQSSGANVLTF
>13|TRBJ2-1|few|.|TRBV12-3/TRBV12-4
TGTGCCAGCAATAGGTGGGGGTACAATGAGCAGTTCTTC
CASNRWGYNEQFF
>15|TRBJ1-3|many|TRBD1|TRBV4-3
TGCGCCAGCAGCAAGGGACAGGCCTCTGGAAACACCATATATTTT
CASSKGQASGNTIYF
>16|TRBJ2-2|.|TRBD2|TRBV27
TGTGCCAGCAGTGCGTCCGTGGGGGGGGACACCGGGGAGCTGTTTTTT
CASSASVGGDTGELFF
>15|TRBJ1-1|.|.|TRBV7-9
TGTGCCAGCAGCTTAGCCGGTCACTTGAACACTGAAGCTTTCTTT
CASSLAGHLNTEAFF
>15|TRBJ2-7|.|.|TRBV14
TGTGCCAGCAGCCGGGGGGGACAGGTTCCCTACGAGCAGTACTTC
CASSRGGQVPYEQYF
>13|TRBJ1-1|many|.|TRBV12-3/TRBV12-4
TGTGCCAGCAGTTTAGTTGGATTCACTGAAGCTTTCTTT
CASSLVGFTEAFF
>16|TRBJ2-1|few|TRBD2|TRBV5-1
TGCGCCAGCAGCCCAGGGCCCGGGAGGGGGTACAATGAGCAGTTCTTC
CASSPGPGRGYNEQFF
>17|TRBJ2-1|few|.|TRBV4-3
TGCGCCAGCAGCCAGGACGCGGGCGGGCTGCGACGGAATGAGCAGTTCTTC
CASSQDAGGLRRNEQFF
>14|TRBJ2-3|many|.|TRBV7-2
TGTGCCAGCAGCCCGGGGGGCTGGTCAGATACGCAGTATTTT
CASSPGGWSDTQYF
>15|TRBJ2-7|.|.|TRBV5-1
TGCGCCAGCAGCTTTGTCAGGGGTGATTCCTACGAGCAGTACTTC
CASSFVRGDSYEQYF
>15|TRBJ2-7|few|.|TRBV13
TGTGCCAGCAGCTTAGGACCAGAGGGGGGTTACGAGCAGTACTTC
CASSLGPEGGYEQYF
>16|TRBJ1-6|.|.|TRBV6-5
TGTGCCAGCAGTTACTCTTACAGCAAATCTAATTCACCCCTCCACTTT
CASSYSYSKSNSPLHF
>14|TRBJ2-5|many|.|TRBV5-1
TGCGCCAGCAGCCTCGACGGGTACCAAGAGACCCAGTACTTC
CASSLDGYQETQYF
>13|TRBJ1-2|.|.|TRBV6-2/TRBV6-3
TGTGCCAGCAGTTACGCGGGAATCTATGGCTACACCTTC
CASSYAGIYGYTF
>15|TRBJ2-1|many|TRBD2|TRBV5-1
TGCGCCAGCAGCCAAACTAGCGGGGCTTACAATGAGCAGTTCTTC
CASSQTSGAYNEQFF
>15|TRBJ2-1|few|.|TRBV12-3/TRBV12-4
TGTGCCAGCAGTTTAGGGGAAGGGTCCGGGAATGAGCAGTTCTTC
CASSLGEGSGNEQFF
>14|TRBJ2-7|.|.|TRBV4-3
TGCGCCAGCAGCCAAGGGGACGGTCACTACGAGCAGTACTTC
CASSQGDGHYEQYF
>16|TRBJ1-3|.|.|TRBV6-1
TGTGCCAGCAGAGGGGTCGACGCGGAGTCCGGAAACACCATATATTTT
CASRGVDAESGNTIYF
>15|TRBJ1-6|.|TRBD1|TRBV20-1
TGCAGTGCTAGAGCCGGGACAGGGTATAATTCACCCCTCCACTTT
CSARAGTGYNSPLHF
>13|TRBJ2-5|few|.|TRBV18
TGTGCCAGCTCACAGACTGCACACGAGACCCAGTACTTC
CASSQTAHETQYF
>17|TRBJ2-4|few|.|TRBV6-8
TGTGCCAGCAGTTACTCTACAGGTGATTTAGCCAAAAACATTCAGTACTTC
CASSYSTGDLAKNIQYF
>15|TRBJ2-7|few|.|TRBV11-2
TGTGCCAGCAGCGAAGACCCGGGGGCGAGGAGTAAGCAGTACTTC
CASSEDPGARSKQYF
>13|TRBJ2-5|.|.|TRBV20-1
TGCAGTGCTAGAGATTTCCCCCAAGAGACCCAGTACTTC
CSARDFPQETQYF
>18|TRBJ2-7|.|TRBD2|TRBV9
TGTGCCAGCAGCGTTGGAACCGGGACTAGCGGGGCGGGCTACGAGCAGTACTTC
CASSVGTGTSGAGYEQYF
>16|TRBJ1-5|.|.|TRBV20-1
TGCAGTGCTAGAGAGGAGTGGGTCAGCCTGGGCGGGCCCCAGCATTTT
CSAREEWVSLGGPQHF
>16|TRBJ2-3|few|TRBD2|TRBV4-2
TGTGCCAGCAGCCAAGCTCTAGCGGGAGATACAGATACGCAGTATTTT
CASSQALAGDTDTQYF